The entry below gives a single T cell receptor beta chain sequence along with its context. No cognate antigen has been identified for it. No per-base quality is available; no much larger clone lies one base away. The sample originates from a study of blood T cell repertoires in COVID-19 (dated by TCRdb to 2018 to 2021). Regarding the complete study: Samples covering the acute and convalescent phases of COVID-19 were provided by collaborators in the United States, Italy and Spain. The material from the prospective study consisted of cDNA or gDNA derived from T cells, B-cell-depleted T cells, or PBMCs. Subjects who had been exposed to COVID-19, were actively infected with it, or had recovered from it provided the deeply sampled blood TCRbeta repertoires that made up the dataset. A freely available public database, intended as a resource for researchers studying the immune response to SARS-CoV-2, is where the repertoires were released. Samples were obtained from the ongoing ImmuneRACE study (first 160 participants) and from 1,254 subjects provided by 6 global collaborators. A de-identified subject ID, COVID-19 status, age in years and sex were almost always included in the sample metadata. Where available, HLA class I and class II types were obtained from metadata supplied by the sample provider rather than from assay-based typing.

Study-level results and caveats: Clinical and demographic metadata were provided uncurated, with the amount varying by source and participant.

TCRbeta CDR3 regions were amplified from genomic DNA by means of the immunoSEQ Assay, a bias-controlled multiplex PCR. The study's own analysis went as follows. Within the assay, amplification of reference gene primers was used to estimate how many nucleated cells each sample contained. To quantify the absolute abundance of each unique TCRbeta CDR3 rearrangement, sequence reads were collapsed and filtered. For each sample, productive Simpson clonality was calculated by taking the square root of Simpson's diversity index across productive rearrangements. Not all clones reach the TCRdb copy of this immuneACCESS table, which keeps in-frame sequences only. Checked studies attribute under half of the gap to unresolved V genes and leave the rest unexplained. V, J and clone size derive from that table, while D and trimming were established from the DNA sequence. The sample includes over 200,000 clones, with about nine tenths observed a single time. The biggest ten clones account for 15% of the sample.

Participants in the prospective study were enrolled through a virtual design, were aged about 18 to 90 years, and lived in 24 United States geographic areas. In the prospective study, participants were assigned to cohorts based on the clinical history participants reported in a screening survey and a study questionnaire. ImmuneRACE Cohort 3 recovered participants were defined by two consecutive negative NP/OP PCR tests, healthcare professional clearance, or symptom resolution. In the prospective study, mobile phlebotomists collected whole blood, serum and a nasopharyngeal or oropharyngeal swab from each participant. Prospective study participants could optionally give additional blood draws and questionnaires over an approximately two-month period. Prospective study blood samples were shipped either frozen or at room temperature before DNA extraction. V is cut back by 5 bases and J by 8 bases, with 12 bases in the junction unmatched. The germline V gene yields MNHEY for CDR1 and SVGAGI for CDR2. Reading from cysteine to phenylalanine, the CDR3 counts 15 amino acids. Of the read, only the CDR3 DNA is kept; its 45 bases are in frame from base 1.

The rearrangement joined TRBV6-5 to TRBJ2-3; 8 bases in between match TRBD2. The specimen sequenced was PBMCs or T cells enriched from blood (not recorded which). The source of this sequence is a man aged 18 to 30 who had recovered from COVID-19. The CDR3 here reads CASSLSSGELGTQYF. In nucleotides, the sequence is TGTGCCAGCAGTCTTAGTAGCGGGGAGCTTGGTACGCAGTATTTT.